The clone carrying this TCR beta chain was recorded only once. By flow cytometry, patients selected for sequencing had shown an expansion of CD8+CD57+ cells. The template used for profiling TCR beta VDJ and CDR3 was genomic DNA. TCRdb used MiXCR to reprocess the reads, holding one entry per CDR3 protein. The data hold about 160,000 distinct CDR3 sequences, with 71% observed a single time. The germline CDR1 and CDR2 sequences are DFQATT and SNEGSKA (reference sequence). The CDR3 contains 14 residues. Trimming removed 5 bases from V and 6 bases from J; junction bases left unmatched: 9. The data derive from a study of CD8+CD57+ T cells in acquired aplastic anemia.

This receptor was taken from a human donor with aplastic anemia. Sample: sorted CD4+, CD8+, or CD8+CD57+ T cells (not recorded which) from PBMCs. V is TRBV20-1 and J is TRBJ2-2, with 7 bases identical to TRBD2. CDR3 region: CSAPRPTSAGELFF. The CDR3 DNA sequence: TGCAGTGCTCCTCGCCCTACTAGCGCCGGGGAGCTGTTTTTT.